The entry below describes one T cell receptor beta chain. This sample stems from a study of blood T cell repertoires in COVID-19. Across the whole study: Sources were T cells, B-cell-depleted T cells, or PBMCs; the material itself was cDNA or gDNA.

Some clones are missing from TCRdb's copy, which holds only in-frame ones; the method was immunoSEQ multiplex PCR. This sample yields around 120,000 clones, of which around 79% are seen a single time; under 3% belongs to the top ten. The V segment lost 0 bases and the J segment 1 base; nucleotides outside the gene matches: 5. This CDR3 is built from 17 residues. Germline CDR1 WNHNN, CDR2 SYGVQD (reference sequence). Specimen: peripheral blood. The chain has TRBV10-1 and TRBJ1-1, with 10 bases aligning to TRBD1. The receptor was isolated from a man aged 70-80 years with acute or convalescent COVID-19. The CDR3: CASSESLGQGTNTEAFF. CDR3 nucleotides: TGCGCCAGCAGTGAGTCGCTGGGACAGGGGACGAACACTGAAGCTTTCTTT.